This T cell receptor beta chain was found in a study of blood T cells in healthy people across ages. CDR3 size: 16 residues. Trimming pared 4 bases from V and 4 bases from J, leaving 19 bases between. The germline V gene encodes CDR1 LGHDT and CDR2 YNNKEL (reference sequence). Then a second PCR, running about 6 to 12 cycles, was carried out with a sample-barcoded 5' primer and a J-beta primer mix. One entry per CDR3 protein, called by TCRdb with MiXCR from the 5' RACE reads. The sample records fewer than 600,000 distinct CDR3 sequences, about 28% being singletons. These data also featured in a second study, about T cells of mothers and their children.

The gene calls are TRBV3-1 and TRBJ2-5, with a weak D call TRBD2 (6 bases). The receptor was isolated from a boy aged 2 to 10 in good health. The source material was blood. The CDR3 is CASSPRGSGPGETQYF. The CDR3 DNA follows: TGTGCCAGCAGCCCCCGGGGGTCGGGACCCGGAGAGACCCAGTACTTC.